These 10 T cell receptor beta chains were all obtained from the same sample, sequenced in a study of T cell responses to AZD1222 COVID-19 vaccine. Here immunoSEQ multiplex PCR was the method, and the copy in TCRdb shows in-frame clones only, minus some. This sample has approximately 170,000 clones, with approximately 90% found just once. The material was peripheral blood, obtained on day 0 of AZD1222 vaccination. Receptor source: an adult in good health.

This clone came up a few times. This chain links TRBV18 with TRBJ1-3; D uncertain. Trimming removed 4 bases from V and 2 bases from J, with 15 bases in between. The CDR3 totals 16 residues. Germline CDR1 is KGHSH and CDR2 is LQKENI. CDR3 protein: CASSRQTTNTGNTIYF. The CDR3 DNA sequence: TGTGCCAGCTCACGACAAACGACAAACACTGGAAACACCATATATTTT.

In its sample, this clone was seen once. This sequence joins TRBV12-3 or TRBV12-4 and TRBJ2-7, with D possibly matching TRBD1 (6 bases). CDR3 size: 12 residues. Trimming shortened V by 6 bases and J by 10 bases, and 16 bases separated the two germline ends. CDR3 residues: CASRGARFGQYV. The CDR3 bases are TGTGCCAGCAGGGGGGCCCGCTTCGGTCAGTACGTC.

The genes are TRBV4-1 and TRBJ2-5; D not certain. Trimming shortened V by 4 bases and J by 5 bases, and 11 bases separated the two germline ends. Germline V gene lookup returns CDR1 MGHRA and CDR2 YSYEKL. This CDR3 is built from 13 residues. The CDR3 region is CASSRNVRETQYF. The CDR3 DNA sequence: TGCGCCAGCAGCCGAAACGTTAGGGAGACCCAGTACTTC.

The V and J genes are TRBV4-2 and TRBJ2-2; 12 bases agree with TRBD2. The CDR3 has 16 residues. With 4 bases clipped from V and 4 bases from J, the junction kept 4 bases outside the gene matches. The germline V gene has CDR1 LGHNA and CDR2 YNFKEQ. CDR3 loop: CASSPQTSGGTGELFF. The CDR3 bases are TGTGCCAGCAGCCCCCAGACTAGCGGGGGCACCGGGGAGCTGTTTTTT.

The chain couples TRBV10-3 to TRBJ1-1, with D unclear. Trimming took 0 bases from V and 7 from J, leaving 9 bases between them. This CDR3 spans 13 amino acids. Per germline, CDR1 ENHRY and CDR2 SYGVKD. In DNA, the CDR3 is TGTGCCATCAGTGAGTCTCGGCAGGTTGAAGCTTTCTTT. Translating it yields CAISESRQVEAFF.

The V and J genes are TRBV9 and TRBJ1-3, with D uncertain. The CDR3 is 15 residues long. With 1 base removed from V and 0 bases from J, the gap between germline ends came to 8 bases. CDR1 is SGDLS and CDR2 is YYNGEE in the germline V gene. The CDR3 bases are TGTGCCAGCAGCGTAACAGCGAGCTCTGGAAACACCATATATTTT. Its translation is CASSVTASSGNTIYF.

The chain recombines TRBV6-5 with TRBJ2-1, with 7 bases matching TRBD2. V shed 6 bases and J 9 bases; nucleotides not matched to a gene: 11. This CDR3 has 14 amino acids. Germline values: CDR1 MNHEY, CDR2 SVGAGI. This chain's CDR3 is CASRASGTNPEQFF. CDR3 nucleotides: TGTGCCAGCAGGGCCTCCGGGACTAACCCTGAGCAGTTCTTC.

The rearrangement uses TRBV5-6 and TRBJ1-1; weak D call: TRBD1 (6 bases). V gave up 2 bases and J gave up 6 bases, with 17 bases separating them. Germline CDR1 SGHDT, CDR2 YYEEEE. The CDR3 is 15 residues long. The CDR3, as DNA: TGTGCCAGCAGCTTTTTACCTGGACAGAAGTCTGAAGCTTTCTTT. Protein product: CASSFLPGQKSEAFF. Full variable domain (outside the CDR3, taken from reference TRBV5-6 and TRBJ1-1): DAGVTQSPTHLIKTRGQQVTLRCSPKSGHDTVSWYQQALGQGPQFIFQYYEEEERQRGNFPDRFSGHQFPNYSSELNVNALLLGDSALYLCASSFLPGQKSEAFFGQGTRLTVV.

The V and J genes are TRBV25-1 and TRBJ1-2; no definite D call. Deletions cut 1 base from V and 4 bases from J, with 7 bases between. This CDR3 is 13 amino acids long. From germline, CDR1 is MGHDK and CDR2 SYGVNS. The CDR3 sequence: CASSELSIYGYTF. The CDR3 DNA is TGTGCCAGCAGTGAATTGTCTATCTATGGCTACACCTTC.

V usage is TRBV7-9 and J usage is TRBJ1-2; no clear D. Per the germline V gene, CDR1 is SEHNR and CDR2 is FQNEAQ (reference sequence). The CDR3 is 13 amino acids. Trimming removed 6 bases at V and 6 bases at J, with 14 bases between. DNA for the CDR3: TGTGCCAGCAGGCTTAACCGGGGAGATGGCTACACCTTC. Translating gives CASRLNRGDGYTF.